One and the same sample provided the 27 T cell receptor beta chains below, sequenced in a study of blood T cell repertoires in COVID-19. The repertoire was sequenced with immunoSEQ multiplex PCR; TCRdb's copy has only in-frame clones and lacks some. The repertoire has roughly 170,000 clones, around 78% of them found once; the top ten carry approximately 4.7%. The source material was PBMCs or T cells enriched from blood (not recorded which). These receptor sequences come from a woman aged 45-65 years who had recovered from COVID-19.

V gene TRBV6-5 combines with J gene TRBJ2-2, with D perhaps matching TRBD2 (5 bases). The length of the CDR3 is 14 residues. CDR1 is MNHEY and CDR2 is SVGAGI in the germline V gene. V was trimmed by 8 bases and J by 4 bases, leaving 14 bases between them. CDR3 DNA: TGTGCCAGCGTACGGACCGCGGGCACCGGGGAGCTGTTTTTT. Translating gives CASVRTAGTGELFF.

This chain links TRBV5-1 with TRBJ1-6; 7 nucleotides match TRBD1. The CDR3 is 14 amino acids. The germline V gene encodes CDR1 SGHRS and CDR2 YFSETQ. After removal of 4 bases from V and 10 bases from J, the junction contained 8 bases not matched to a gene. CDR3 in DNA: TGCGCCAGCAGCCAAGACAGGGTCGGATCACCCCTCCACTTT. As protein: CASSQDRVGSPLHF.

The chain couples TRBV19 to TRBJ1-3; 8 bases align to TRBD1. In germline, CDR1 is LNHDA, CDR2 SQIVND (reference sequence). The CDR3 covers 14 residues. V lost 5 bases to trimming and J lost 4 bases; unmatched junction nucleotides: 4. The CDR3 DNA reads TGTGCCAGTAGTCGAGGACAGGGCGGAAACACCATATATTTT. Residues: CASSRGQGGNTIYF.

The rearrangement joins TRBV3-1 (or the pseudogene TRBV3-2) to TRBJ2-1, with 13 bases that match TRBD2. The CDR3 extends over 17 amino acids. Per germline, CDR1 LGHDT and CDR2 YNNKEL (reference sequence). Unmatched junction bases numbered 8, after V lost 2 bases and J lost 7 bases. CDR3 DNA: TGTGCCAGCAGCCAATCGCATGGGACTAGCGGGGTTAATGAGCAGTTCTTC. Its translation: CASSQSHGTSGVNEQFF.

The chain links TRBV7-2 to TRBJ2-5, with a possible D match to TRBD2 (5 bases). Germline loops: CDR1 SGHTA, CDR2 FQGNSA. The length of the CDR3 is 16 residues. The ends were cut back, 4 bases at V and 5 bases at J, with 20 bases in the middle. The CDR3, as DNA: TGTGCCAGCAGCTCCCTAGCCTGGCCTCCCGCGGAGACCCAGTACTTC. As protein: CASSSLAWPPAETQYF.

The sample holds one count of this clone. The chain uses TRBV2 and TRBJ1-5; TRBD1 matches 7 bases. From germline, CDR1 is SNHLY and CDR2 FYNNEI. The CDR3 contains 14 residues. The chain's CDR3 is CGTGTALGDQPQHF. The CDR3 DNA reads TGTGGGACCGGGACAGCCTTAGGGGATCAGCCCCAGCATTTT.

The rearrangement joins TRBV7-9 to TRBJ1-1; a possible D gene is TRBD1 (6 bases). The CDR3 spans 16 residues. Germline loops: CDR1 SEHNR, CDR2 FQNEAQ (reference sequence). V was cut by 5 bases and J by 1 base, with 17 bases left in between. In nucleotides, the CDR3 is TGTGCCAGCAGCGGGGGGGCACTAGCGTGGAACACTGAAGCTTTCTTT. Translating gives CASSGGALAWNTEAFF.

Comment on this clone: Given a far larger clone just one base away, this is likely a sequencing read error. This chain uses TRBV2 with TRBJ2-3; 12 nucleotides agree with TRBD2. The CDR3 contains 15 residues. CDR1 is SNHLY and CDR2 is FYNNEI in the germline V gene. Trimming removed 4 bases from V and 2 bases from J; junction bases left unmatched: 1. In nucleotides, the CDR3 is TGTGCCAGCAGTGGGACTAGCGGGACCACAGATACGCAGTATTTT. This codes for CASSGTSGTTDTQYF.

The rearrangement links TRBV30 to TRBJ2-1, with 12 nucleotides matching TRBD2. CDR3 length: 15 residues. Germline CDR1 and CDR2: GTSNPN and SVGIG (reference sequence). With 5 bases clipped from V and 6 bases from J, the junction kept 8 bases outside the gene matches. The CDR3 DNA reads as TGTGCCTGGGACCTCCTAGCGGGAGGGCCCAATGAGCAGTTCTTC. Protein sequence: CAWDLLAGGPNEQFF.

This chain connects TRBV19 to TRBJ2-1; TRBD2 matches at 11 bases. CDR1 and CDR2 (germline): LNHDA, SQIVND (reference sequence). The CDR3 totals 16 residues. V lost 9 bases and J lost 4; bases outside the gene matches: 11. CDR3: CASRRWASGGYNEQFF. DNA of the CDR3: TGTGCCAGCCGGCGTTGGGCTAGCGGGGGGTACAATGAGCAGTTCTTC.

V is TRBV24-1 and J is TRBJ2-2, with D maybe TRBD1 (6 bases). The CDR3 totals 16 residues. Trimming took 4 bases from V and 7 from J, leaving 18 bases between them. The germline V gene has CDR1 KGHDR and CDR2 SFDVKD. The CDR3 DNA is TGTGCCACCAGTGACCGGGACACCCGTTCGCGCGGGGAGCTGTTTTTT. This encodes CATSDRDTRSRGELFF.

The chain has TRBV19 and TRBJ2-6, with D tentatively TRBD2 (6 bases). Germline lookup yields CDR1 LNHDA and CDR2 SQIVND (reference sequence). V was pared by 10 bases and J by 4 bases, with 23 bases between. The CDR3 consists of 17 residues. CDR3 sequence (DNA): TGTGCCACCACACCCGCGGGGCACCTCCTCGGGGCCAACGTCCTGACTTTC. Its translation: CATTPAGHLLGANVLTF.

This sequence joins TRBV7-2 and TRBJ2-4; TRBD2 agrees at 9 bases. CDR1 SGHTA and CDR2 FQGNSA come from the germline V gene. The CDR3 is made up of 16 amino acids. J gave up 5 bases and V 2 bases, and 7 bases lay outside the gene matches. CDR3 protein: CASSLFPAGGQNIQYF. In nucleotides, the CDR3 is TGTGCCAGCAGCTTATTCCCCGCGGGGGGGCAAAACATTCAGTACTTC.

The chain has TRBV7-2 and TRBJ2-4; no clear D. The CDR3 length is 13 residues. The germline V and J ends were trimmed by 3 bases and 5 bases, with 8 bases remaining between them. Germline loops: CDR1 SGHTA, CDR2 FQGNSA. CDR3 protein: CASSLGAQNIQYF. The CDR3 DNA reads TGTGCCAGCAGCTTGGGCGCTCAAAACATTCAGTACTTC. The variable domain in full, with the rest retrieved from reference TRBV7-2 and TRBJ2-4, is GAGVSQSPSNKVTEKGKDVELRCDPISGHTALYWYRQSLGQGLEFLIYFQGNSAPDKSGLPSDRFSAERTGGSVSTLTIQRTQQEDSAVYLCASSLGAQNIQYFGAGTRLSVL.

The J gene is TRBJ2-3, the V gene TRBV30; D possibly corresponds to TRBD2 (6 bases). Germline loops: CDR1 GTSNPN, CDR2 SVGIG (reference sequence). Deletions cut 1 base from V and 10 bases from J, with 18 bases between. This CDR3 is 14 amino acids long. This CDR3 is CAWSGANRLEAQYF. The CDR3 DNA follows: TGTGCCTGGAGTGGTGCTAACAGACTAGAGGCGCAGTATTTT.

The DNA of the CDR3 is TGTGCCAGCAGTCGACAGGGGGCGGCGTCCTACGAGCAGTACGTC. This codes for CASSRQGAASYEQYV. V is TRBV6-5 and J is TRBJ2-7, with 10 bases that match TRBD1. CDR3 length equals 15 residues. Germline V CDR1 and CDR2: MNHEY, SVGAGI. Trimming removed 5 bases from V and 1 base from J; junction bases left unmatched: 5.

This chain connects TRBV6-5 to TRBJ1-1; D gene unclear. Germline V CDR1 and CDR2: MNHEY, SVGAGI. This CDR3 has 15 amino acids. V was trimmed by 6 bases and J by 0 bases, leaving 14 bases between them. The CDR3: CASRVLGSMNTEAFF. As DNA, the CDR3 is TGTGCCAGCAGGGTTTTGGGGAGCATGAACACTGAAGCTTTCTTT.

The V and J genes are TRBV28 and TRBJ2-7; 12 bases are shared with TRBD1. The junction had 8 bases not matched to a gene; V was cut back by 4 bases and J by 7 bases. Germline-derived CDR1 and CDR2 are MDHEN and SYDVKM. The CDR3 spans 15 residues. CDR3 amino acids: CASSSAGQGAREQYV. Here the CDR3 DNA reads TGTGCCAGCAGTTCAGCGGGACAGGGGGCGAGGGAGCAGTACGTC.

This chain joins TRBV29-1 and TRBJ1-6; a possible D gene is TRBD1 (6 bases). Deletions cut 1 base from V and 9 bases from J, with 10 bases between. Germline CDR1 reads SQVTM; CDR2 reads ANQGSEA. The CDR3 has 13 amino acids. CDR3 region: CSVEAGAGSPLHF. The CDR3 region has the DNA TGCAGCGTTGAAGCAGGGGCAGGTTCACCCCTCCACTTT.

The rearrangement joins TRBV3-1 (or the pseudogene TRBV3-2) to TRBJ1-2; TRBD1 matches at 9 bases. Germline CDR1 is LGHDT and CDR2 is YNNKEL (reference sequence). CDR3 length equals 15 residues. The trim removed 3 bases at V and 5 bases at J, leaving 7 bases unmatched. The CDR3 loop is CASSHYTGGRYGYTF. CDR3 coding DNA: TGTGCCAGCAGCCATTACACAGGGGGCAGGTATGGCTACACCTTC.

This chain joins TRBV6-1 and TRBJ2-7, with D maybe TRBD1 (5 bases). V was clipped by 0 bases and J by 3 bases, with 15 bases between them. The CDR3 consists of 16 residues. Germline lookup yields CDR1 MNHNS and CDR2 SASEGT. The CDR3 region is CASSEASGTDSYEQYV. The CDR3 DNA reads TGTGCCAGCAGTGAAGCGTCCGGAACCGACAGCTACGAGCAGTACGTC.

This clone was seen a handful of times. The rearrangement uses TRBV27 and TRBJ2-5, with 7 bases that match TRBD1. The CDR3 extends over 16 amino acids. The ends lost 6 bases at V and 5 bases at J; junction bases unmatched: 15. Germline V gene sequence: CDR1 MNHEY, CDR2 SMNVEV (reference sequence). CDR3 in amino acids: CASSITNAQGMETQYF. CDR3 coding DNA: TGTGCCAGCAGCATCACCAACGCACAGGGGATGGAGACCCAGTACTTC.

The J gene is TRBJ2-1, the V gene TRBV9; D is perhaps TRBD2 (6 bases). This CDR3 is built from 15 residues. V lost 0 bases and J 3 bases, leaving 10 bases between the germline ends. The germline V gene has CDR1 SGDLS and CDR2 YYNGEE. CDR3 coding DNA: TGTGCCAGCAGCGTAGCGGGAGAAGGCTACAATGAGCAGTTCTTC. Protein product: CASSVAGEGYNEQFF. Complete variable domain (other parts from reference TRBV9 and TRBJ2-1): DSGVTQTPKHLITATGQRVTLRCSPRSGDLSVYWYQQSLDQGLQFLIQYYNGEERAKGNILERFSAQQFPDLHSELNLSSLELGDSALYFCASSVAGEGYNEQFFGPGTRLTVL.

The V call is TRBV28, the J call TRBJ1-2, with TRBD1 matching 11 bases. J was trimmed by 6 bases and V by 11 bases; bases with no gene match: 5. CDR1 is MDHEN and CDR2 is SYDVKM in the germline V gene. This CDR3 contains 12 residues. CDR3 residues: CAASGQGDGYTF. CDR3 DNA: TGTGCCGCTTCGGGACAGGGGGATGGCTACACCTTC.

The sample holds a few counts of this clone. The chain recombines TRBV10-3 with TRBJ1-3; 8 bases are a match to TRBD1. The CDR3 consists of 13 residues. Unmatched junction bases numbered 2, after V lost 6 bases and J lost 4 bases. CDR1 and CDR2 from the germline V gene are ENHRY and SYGVKD. CDR3 bases: TGTGCCATCAGGGACAGGGAAGGAAACACCATATATTTT. It specifies CAIRDREGNTIYF.

This clone has a count of ten or more. The chain has TRBV7-9 and TRBJ1-5; 7 bases fit TRBD1. Unmatched junction bases numbered 9, after V lost 5 bases and J lost 5 bases. Germline CDR1 reads SEHNR; CDR2 reads FQNEAQ (reference sequence). CDR3 length: 15 amino acids. CDR3 residues: CASSHDRAGDQPQHF. CDR3 DNA: TGTGCCAGCAGCCACGACAGGGCCGGAGATCAGCCCCAGCATTTT.

This chain links TRBV5-1 with TRBJ1-4; TRBD1 is a possible D gene (5 bases). V lost 4 bases and J 2 bases, leaving 12 bases between the germline ends. Germline assignment: CDR1 SGHRS and CDR2 YFSETQ. The CDR3 totals 15 residues. CDR3 region: CASSPGGSTNEKLFF. CDR3 DNA: TGCGCCAGCAGCCCGGGGGGGAGCACTAATGAAAAACTGTTTTTT.